What follows describes a single T cell receptor (beta chain). The antigen is undetermined. A read error may be the cause here, since a much bigger clone is one base away. The sample originates from a study of T cell responses to AZD1222 COVID-19 vaccine. In the study overall: Timing groups of about 4 and about 12 weeks for second doses were pooled. Study-wide results and caveats: Regions 160-218 and 743-854 held dominance among vaccine-associated CD4 TCRs, which spanned spike. Unmutated variant regions reportedly attract nearly half of all spike-specific TCRs. In a largely white British group with more females than males, clonal diversity was possibly underestimated.

The CDR3 is 12 residues long. V was shortened by 5 bases and J by 5 bases, with 6 bases between the two germline ends. Germline CDR1 reads SEHNR; CDR2 reads FQNEAQ (reference sequence). The repertoire was sequenced with immunoSEQ multiplex PCR; TCRdb's copy has only in-frame clones and lacks some. The sample lists more than 95,000 clones; about 90% were seen once. The chain carries TRBV7-9 and TRBJ2-2, with D hard to call. The sequencing here drew on peripheral blood, taken on day 0 of AZD1222 vaccination. The source is an adult in good health. The CDR3 sequence is CASSLGTGELFF. CDR3 DNA sequence: TGTGCCAGCAGCCTAGGGACCGGGGAGCTGTTTTTT.